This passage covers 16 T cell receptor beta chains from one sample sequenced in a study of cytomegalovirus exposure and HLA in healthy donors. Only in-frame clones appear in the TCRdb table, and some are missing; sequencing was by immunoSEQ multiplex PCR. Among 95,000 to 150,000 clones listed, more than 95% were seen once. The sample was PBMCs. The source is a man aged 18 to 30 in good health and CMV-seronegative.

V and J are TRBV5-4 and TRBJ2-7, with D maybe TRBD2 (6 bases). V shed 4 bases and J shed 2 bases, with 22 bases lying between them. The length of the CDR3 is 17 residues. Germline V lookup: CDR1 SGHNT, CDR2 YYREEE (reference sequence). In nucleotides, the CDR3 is TGTGCCAGCAGCCGCCCCATACACGAGCGGGTTGCCTACGAGCAGTACTTC. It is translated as CASSRPIHERVAYEQYF.

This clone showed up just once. The CDR3 DNA reads as TGTGCCAGCAATGCGGGGGCGGGAGGGCCCTACGAGCAGTACTTC. Protein sequence: CASNAGAGGPYEQYF. The chain has TRBV11-3 and TRBJ2-7; 9 bases agree with TRBD2. After removal of 7 bases from V and 2 bases from J, the junction contained 9 bases not matched to a gene. In germline, CDR1 is SGHNT, CDR2 YENEEA. CDR3 length equals 15 residues.

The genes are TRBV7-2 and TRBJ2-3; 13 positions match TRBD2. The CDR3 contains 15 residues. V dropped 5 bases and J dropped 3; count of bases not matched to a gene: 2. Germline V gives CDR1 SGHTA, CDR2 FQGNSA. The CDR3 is CASSLTSGRTDTQYF. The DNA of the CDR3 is TGTGCCAGCAGCCTGACTAGCGGGAGGACAGATACGCAGTATTTT.

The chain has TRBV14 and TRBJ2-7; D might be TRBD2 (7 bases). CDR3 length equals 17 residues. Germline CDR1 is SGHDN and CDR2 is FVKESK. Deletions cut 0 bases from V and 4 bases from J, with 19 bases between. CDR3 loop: CASSQDLIEGRGYEQYF. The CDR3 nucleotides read TGTGCCAGCAGCCAAGATCTCATTGAGGGGAGGGGGTACGAGCAGTACTTC. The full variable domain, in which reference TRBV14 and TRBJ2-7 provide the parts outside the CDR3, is EAGVTQFPSHSVIEKGQTVTLRCDPISGHDNLYWYRRVMGKEIKFLLHFVKESKQDESGMPNNRFLAERTGGTYSTLKVQPAELEDSGVYFCASSQDLIEGRGYEQYFGPGTRLTVT.

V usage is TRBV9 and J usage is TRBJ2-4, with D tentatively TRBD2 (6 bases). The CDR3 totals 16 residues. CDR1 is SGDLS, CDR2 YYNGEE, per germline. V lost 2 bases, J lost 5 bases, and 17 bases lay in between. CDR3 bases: TGTGCCAGCAGCGTCGGGGGTGCTCCTCTCGAAAACATTCAGTACTTC. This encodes CASSVGGAPLENIQYF.

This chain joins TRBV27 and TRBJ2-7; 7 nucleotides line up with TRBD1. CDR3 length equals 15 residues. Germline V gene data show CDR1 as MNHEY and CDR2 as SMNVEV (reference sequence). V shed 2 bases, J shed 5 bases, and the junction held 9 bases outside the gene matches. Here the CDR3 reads CASSLPDRARDEQYF. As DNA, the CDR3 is TGTGCCAGCAGTTTACCCGACAGGGCAAGGGACGAGCAGTACTTC.

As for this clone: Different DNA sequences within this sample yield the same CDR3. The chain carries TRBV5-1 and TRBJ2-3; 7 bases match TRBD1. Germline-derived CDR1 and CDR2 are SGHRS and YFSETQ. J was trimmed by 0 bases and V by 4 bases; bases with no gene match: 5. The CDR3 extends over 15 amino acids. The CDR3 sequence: CASSLDRASTDTQYF. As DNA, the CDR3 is TGCGCCAGCAGCCTAGACAGGGCTAGCACAGATACGCAGTATTTT. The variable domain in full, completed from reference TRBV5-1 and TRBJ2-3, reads KAGVTQTPRYLIKTRGQQVTLSCSPISGHRSVSWYQQTPGQGLQFLFEYFSETQRNKGNFPGRFSGRQFSNSRSEMNVSTLELGDSALYLCASSLDRASTDTQYFGPGTRLTVL.

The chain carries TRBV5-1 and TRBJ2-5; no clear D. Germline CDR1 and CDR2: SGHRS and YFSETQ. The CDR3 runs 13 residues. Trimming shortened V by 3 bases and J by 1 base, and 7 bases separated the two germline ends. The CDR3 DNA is TGCGCCAGCAGCTCAGATCCCCAAGAGACCCAGTACTTC. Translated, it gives CASSSDPQETQYF.

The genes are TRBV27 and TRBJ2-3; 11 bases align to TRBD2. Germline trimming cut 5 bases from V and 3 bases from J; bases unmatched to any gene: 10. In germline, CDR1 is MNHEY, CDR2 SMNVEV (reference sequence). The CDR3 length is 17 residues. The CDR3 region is CASSRLAGGTGTDTQYF. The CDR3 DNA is TGTGCCAGCAGTAGGCTAGCGGGAGGCACTGGGACAGATACGCAGTATTTT.

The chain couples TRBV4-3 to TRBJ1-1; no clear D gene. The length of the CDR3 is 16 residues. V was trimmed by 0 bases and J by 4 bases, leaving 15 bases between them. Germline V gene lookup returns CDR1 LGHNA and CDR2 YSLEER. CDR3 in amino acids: CASSQEVRAKGTEAFF. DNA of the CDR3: TGCGCCAGCAGCCAAGAGGTGAGGGCCAAAGGCACTGAAGCTTTCTTT.

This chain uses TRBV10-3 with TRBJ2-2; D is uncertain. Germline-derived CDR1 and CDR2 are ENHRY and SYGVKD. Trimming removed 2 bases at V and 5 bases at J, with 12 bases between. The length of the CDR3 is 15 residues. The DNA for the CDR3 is TGTGCCATCAGTGAGAGGCAGGTTGAGACCGGGGAGCTGTTTTTT. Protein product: CAISERQVETGELFF.

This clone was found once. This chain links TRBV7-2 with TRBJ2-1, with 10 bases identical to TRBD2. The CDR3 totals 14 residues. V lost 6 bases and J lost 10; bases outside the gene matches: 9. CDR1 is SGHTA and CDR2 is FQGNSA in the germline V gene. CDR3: CASSYSGRIAEQFF. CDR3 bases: TGTGCCAGCAGTTATAGCGGGAGGATTGCCGAGCAGTTCTTC. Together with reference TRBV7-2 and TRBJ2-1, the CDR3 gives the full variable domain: GAGVSQSPSNKVTEKGKDVELRCDPISGHTALYWYRQSLGQGLEFLIYFQGNSAPDKSGLPSDRFSAERTGGSVSTLTIQRTQQEDSAVYLCASSYSGRIAEQFFGPGTRLTVL.

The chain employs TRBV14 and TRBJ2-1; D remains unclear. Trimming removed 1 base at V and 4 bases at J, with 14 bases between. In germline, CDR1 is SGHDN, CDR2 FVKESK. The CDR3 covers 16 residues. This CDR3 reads CASSQGAAPWYNEQFF. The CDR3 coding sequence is TGTGCCAGCAGCCAAGGGGCTGCTCCCTGGTACAATGAGCAGTTCTTC.

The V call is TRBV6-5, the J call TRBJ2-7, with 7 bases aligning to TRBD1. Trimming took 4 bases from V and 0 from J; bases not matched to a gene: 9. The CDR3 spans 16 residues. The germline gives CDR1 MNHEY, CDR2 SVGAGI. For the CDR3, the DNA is TGTGCCAGCAGTTGGCCGGGACAGAGAAACTCCTACGAGCAGTACTTC. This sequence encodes CASSWPGQRNSYEQYF.

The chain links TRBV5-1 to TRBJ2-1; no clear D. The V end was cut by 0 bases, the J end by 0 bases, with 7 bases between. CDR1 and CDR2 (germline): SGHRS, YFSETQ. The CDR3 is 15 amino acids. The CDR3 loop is CASSLEHSSYNEQFF. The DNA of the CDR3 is TGCGCCAGCAGCTTGGAGCATAGCTCCTACAATGAGCAGTTCTTC.

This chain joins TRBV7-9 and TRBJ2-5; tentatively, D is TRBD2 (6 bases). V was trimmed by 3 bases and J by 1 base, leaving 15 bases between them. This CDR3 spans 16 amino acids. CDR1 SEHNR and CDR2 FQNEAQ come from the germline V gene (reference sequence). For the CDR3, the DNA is TGTGCCAGCAGCTTCACGCCTAGCGACTCCCAAGAGACCCAGTACTTC. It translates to CASSFTPSDSQETQYF.